Sequencing of this T cell receptor (beta chain) was carried out in a study of CD8+ T cells in alopecia areata. Notes on the study in general: There were also resident alphabeta T cells of normal skin sequenced in scalp samples.

This CDR3 has 14 amino acids. Germline values: CDR1 NNHDY, CDR2 SYVADS. On this clone itself: The antigen remains unidentified. The listed genes are named as in mouse. The read finishes 4 residues shy of the CDR3 end, and the germline J gene is used to complete it.

Extraction of RNA preceded its reverse transcription into cDNA, which served as the sequencing template. Method: immunoSEQ multiplex PCR; TCRdb's copy keeps in-frame clones and lacks some. The sample presents roughly 110,000 clones, none singletons. The receptor was isolated from a C3H/HeJ mouse with alopecia areata. The strain's MHC haplotype is H2-k. The chain is built from TRBV13-3 and TRBJ2-7; 9 bases map to TRBD1. Sequencing was carried out using lesional skin. The CDR3 spells CASSAGTGLYEQYF. The part of the CDR3 DNA that was read is TGTGCCAGCAGTGCCGGGACAGGGCTATAT.